Presented here are 8 T cell receptor beta chains from one specimen sequenced in a study of T-cell memory formation after mild COVID-19. In TCRdb, the 5' RACE reads were re-called with MiXCR into one record per CDR3 protein. The data show 550,000 to 600,000 distinct CDR3 sequences, about a fifth seen once. The sequenced material came from PBMCs or a T cell subset sorted from them (not recorded which). These receptors came from an adult woman who had mild COVID-19 (a few samples of this study predate the infection). Cell type and time point are not known.

This clonotype was seen more than once but under ten times. This sequence joins TRBV4-1 and TRBJ2-1; D is uncertain. Germline values: CDR1 MGHRA, CDR2 YSYEKL. The CDR3 is 13 amino acids. The ends were cut back, 2 bases at V and 8 bases at J, with 10 bases in the middle. CDR3 protein: CASSQRPPHEQFF. CDR3 sequence (DNA): TGCGCCAGCAGCCAACGACCCCCGCATGAGCAGTTCTTC.

The V gene is TRBV7-8, the J gene TRBJ1-5; D is perhaps TRBD1 (6 bases). Trimming removed 5 bases from V and 11 bases from J, with 22 bases in between. The CDR3 is 15 residues long. Germline V lookup: CDR1 SGHVS, CDR2 FQNEAQ. The CDR3 DNA follows: TGTGCCAGCAGCCCCTCCGGGACACGGGGAGTGACCCAGCATTTT. Protein sequence: CASSPSGTRGVTQHF.

This clonotype was detected a few times. The gene calls are TRBV7-9 and TRBJ2-1; the match to TRBD2 covers 13 bases. This CDR3 comprises 17 residues. In germline, CDR1 is SEHNR, CDR2 FQNEAQ (reference sequence). The J segment lost 4 bases and the V segment lost 1 base, leaving 4 bases of the junction unmatched. Here the CDR3 DNA reads TGTGCCAGCAGCTTAGTTGGGACTAGCGGGAAATACAATGAGCAGTTCTTC. Amino acids: CASSLVGTSGKYNEQFF.

The chain links TRBV25-1 to TRBJ1-2, with D possibly being TRBD1 (5 bases). This CDR3 spans 11 amino acids. Trimming cost V 11 bases and J 5 bases, with 12 bases left between them. CDR1 MGHDK and CDR2 SYGVNS come from the germline V gene. CDR3 DNA: TGTGCCTCCAGGGCAGTGTATGGCTACACCTTC. Amino acid sequence: CASRAVYGYTF.

This clonotype appeared a few times. The chain couples TRBV18 to TRBJ1-2; D unresolved. Germline V CDR1 and CDR2: KGHSH, LQKENI. This CDR3 region has 14 residues. V was clipped by 0 bases and J by 7 bases, with 12 bases between them. The CDR3 region has the DNA TGTGCCAGCTCACCACCCCGTAGGGAACCTGGCTACACCTTC. Translation: CASSPPRREPGYTF. Combining the CDR3 with reference TRBV18 and TRBJ1-2 gives the whole variable domain NAGVMQNPRHLVRRRGQEARLRCSPMKGHSHVYWYRQLPEEGLKFMVYLQKENIIDESGMPKERFSAEFPKEGPSILRIQQVVRGDSAAYFCASSPPRREPGYTFGSGTRLTVV.

This clonotype was seen once. The V and J genes are TRBV14 and TRBJ1-6; 9 bases are shared with TRBD1. V lost 4 bases and J lost 7; bases outside the gene matches: 5. The CDR3 is 15 residues long. From germline, CDR1 is SGHDN and CDR2 FVKESK. As DNA, the CDR3 is TGTGCCAGCAGCCGGACAGGGGAATACAATTCACCCCTCCACTTT. This encodes CASSRTGEYNSPLHF.

This chain connects TRBV20-1 to TRBJ2-7, with a possible D match to TRBD2 (6 bases). V lost 4 bases and J lost 3, with 19 bases in between. The length of the CDR3 is 15 residues. In germline, CDR1 is DFQATT, CDR2 SNEGSKA (reference sequence). Here the CDR3 reads CSATSPGLASYEQYF. The DNA of the CDR3 is TGCAGTGCTACCTCCCCCGGGCTAGCGAGCTACGAGCAGTACTTC.

This clonotype appeared a few times. The gene calls are TRBV12-3 or TRBV12-4 and TRBJ2-2; D unclear. There are 14 residues in the CDR3. Trimming took off 4 bases at V and 2 bases at J, with 8 bases between the two ends. CDR3 protein: CASSSWINTGELFF. DNA for the CDR3: TGTGCCAGCAGTTCCTGGATAAACACCGGGGAGCTGTTTTTT.